What follows are 15 T cell receptor beta chains derived from one specimen sequenced in a study of tumor-infiltrating lymphocytes in oesophageal squamous cell carcinoma. TCRdb re-analysed the PCR reads in MiXCR, keeping a single row per CDR3 protein. The sample contains about 20,000 distinct CDR3 sequences, under 40% of which appear only once. Sample: blood. The receptors shown here come from a male donor with esophageal squamous cell carcinoma.

This clonotype was found many times. The genes are TRBV12-3 or TRBV12-4 and TRBJ2-2, with 11 positions matching TRBD2. This CDR3 is built from 18 residues. V lost 7 bases to trimming and J lost 3 bases; unmatched junction nucleotides: 13. The CDR3 protein is CASTPEIAGGSHTGELFF. The CDR3 DNA is TGTGCCAGCACTCCCGAGATAGCGGGGGGGTCCCACACCGGGGAGCTGTTTTTT.

A note on this clonotype: The conserved final phenylalanine or tryptophan is absent from the CDR3, which likely points to a read error. The DNA is left out, because the CDR3 cannot be placed on it with certainty; the CDR3 is given as TCRdb lists it. The V gene is TRBV7-4, the J gene TRBJ2-6. The CDR3 comprises 8 residues, both ends counted. CDR1 is SGHVT, CDR2 SQSDAQ, per germline. The CDR3 region is CASRRNGD.

This clonotype has ten or more counts. The chain is built from TRBV12-3 or TRBV12-4 and TRBJ1-2; maybe TRBD1 (5 bases). This CDR3 has 13 residues. V was shortened by 0 bases and J by 13 bases, with 15 bases between the two germline ends. As DNA, the CDR3 is TGTGCCAGCAGTTTAGCGGGGCGGATCGGGGTCACCTTC. Amino acid sequence: CASSLAGRIGVTF.

This clonotype was counted a few times. The chain couples TRBV18 to TRBJ1-4, with D hard to call. Germline CDR1 is KGHSH and CDR2 is LQKENI. This CDR3 is built from 13 residues. V was pared by 8 bases and J by 6 bases, with 13 bases between. This chain's CDR3 is CASAEGLDEKLFF. In DNA form, the CDR3 reads TGTGCCAGCGCAGAAGGGTTAGATGAAAAACTGTTTTTT.

In its sample, this clonotype was seen many times. V and J are TRBV28 and TRBJ1-3; 9 bases fit TRBD1. Per the germline V gene, CDR1 is MDHEN and CDR2 is SYDVKM. The CDR3 extends over 16 amino acids. V lost 1 base and J lost 4; bases outside the gene matches: 5. CDR3 nucleotide sequence: TGTGCCAGCAGTTTATCGGCAGGGACAGGGGGAAACACCATATATTTT. It translates to CASSLSAGTGGNTIYF.

At least ten counts were recorded for this clonotype. The chain combines TRBV6-1 with TRBJ1-2; possible D gene TRBD1, 5 bases. CDR1 and CDR2 from the germline V gene are MNHNS and SASEGT. CDR3 size: 14 residues. Trimming removed 8 bases from V and 4 bases from J, with 17 bases in between. The CDR3 nucleotides read TGTGCCAGCTTTCGTCAGGGCCGATTCTATGGCTACACCTTC. Translating gives CASFRQGRFYGYTF.

This clonotype is medium-sized. The junction departs from germline at one end; a sequencing error may be responsible. This chain connects TRBV6-1 to TRBJ2-5, with a tentative D call TRBD2 (6 bases). This CDR3 has 16 residues. Germline assignment: CDR1 MNHNS and CDR2 SASEGT. CDR3 loop: CASSEAPGGWNSPLHF. CDR3 sequence (DNA): TGTGCCAGCAGTGAAGCCCCCGGGGGTTGGAATTCACCCCTCCACTTC.

The table lists this clonotype with a count of one. This rearrangement joins TRBV7-2 to TRBJ2-3, with D perhaps given as TRBD1 or TRBD2 (5 bases each). The CDR3 totals 13 residues. Germline loops: CDR1 SGHTA, CDR2 FQGNSA. V was pared by 5 bases and J by 6 bases, with 12 bases between. The CDR3 DNA sequence: TGTGCCAGCAGCCCACAGTGGGGGGATACGCAGTATTTT. This gives the protein CASSPQWGDTQYF.

The CDR3 DNA follows: TGTGCCAGCAGCTTTTCATTGACTGCCGGGTCCGTAGAGACCCAGTACTTC. This sequence encodes CASSFSLTAGSVETQYF. The rearrangement uses TRBV7-9 and TRBJ2-5; D uncertain. Deletions cut 3 bases from V and 4 bases from J, with 21 bases between. This CDR3 has 17 amino acids. The germline gives CDR1 SEHNR, CDR2 FQNEAQ (reference sequence). Complete variable domain (other parts from reference TRBV7-9 and TRBJ2-5): DTGVSQNPRHKITKRGQNVTFRCDPISEHNRLYWYRQTLGQGPEFLTYFQNEAQLEKSRLLSDRFSAERPKGSFSTLEIQRTEQGDSAMYLCASSFSLTAGSVETQYFGPGTRLLVL.

This clonotype has more than one count but fewer than ten. V is TRBV7-2 and J is TRBJ2-3; no reliable D call. Germline V CDR1 and CDR2: SGHTA, FQGNSA. The CDR3 totals 14 residues. V dropped 1 base and J dropped 0 bases, with 5 bases sitting between them. For the CDR3, the DNA is TGTGCCAGCAGCTTAGACTCTAGCACAGATACGCAGTATTTT. The encoded protein is CASSLDSSTDTQYF.

The chain is built from TRBV5-4 and TRBJ2-6, with 8 positions matching TRBD1. CDR1 and CDR2 from the germline V gene are SGHNT and YYREEE (reference sequence). With V trimmed by 4 bases and J by 2 bases, 8 bases remained unmatched. This CDR3 is 17 amino acids long. In DNA form, the CDR3 reads TGTGCCAGCAGCGGCGGACAGGGAATGCCTGGGGCCAACGTCCTGACTTTC. Its translation: CASSGGQGMPGANVLTF.

This clonotype ranks as medium-sized. The chain carries TRBV7-2 and TRBJ2-6; TRBD1 might be the D (6 bases). V was trimmed by 5 bases and J by 0 bases, leaving 8 bases between them. This CDR3 is built from 15 residues. The V gene's germline CDR1 is SGHTA and CDR2 FQGNSA. The CDR3 DNA reads TGTGCCAGCAGCCCACAGGGCTCTGGGGCCAACGTCCTGACTTTC. Protein sequence: CASSPQGSGANVLTF.

In its sample, this clonotype was seen many times. This rearrangement joins TRBV9 to TRBJ2-5; TRBD2 aligns across 7 bases. This CDR3 has 16 amino acids. V lost 3 bases to trimming and J lost 1 base; unmatched junction nucleotides: 9. Germline CDR1 SGDLS, CDR2 YYNGEE. CDR3: CASSDGLGEGQETQYF. As DNA, the CDR3 is TGTGCCAGCAGCGACGGACTAGGTGAAGGCCAAGAGACCCAGTACTTC.

A remark on this clonotype: The germline gene is not matched at one end of the junction; a read error may be the cause. The chain links TRBV19 to TRBJ1-1, with D unresolved. The J call may be wrong; the DNA end is better matched by TRBJ1-6. Germline assignment: CDR1 LNHDA and CDR2 SQIVND (reference sequence). The CDR3 covers 14 residues. The CDR3 region has the DNA TGTGCCGGTAGTATGTCATCAGGAAATTCACCCCTCCACTTT. Residues: CAGSMSSGNSPLHF.

The rearrangement uses TRBV7-2 and TRBJ2-5; D is perhaps TRBD2 (6 bases). The CDR3 has 15 residues. Per germline, CDR1 SGHTA and CDR2 FQGNSA. V gave up 2 bases and J gave up 5 bases, with 15 bases separating them. CDR3 region: CASSLWEVSQETQYF. The CDR3 nucleotides read TGTGCCAGCAGCTTATGGGAGGTCAGCCAGGAGACCCAGTACTTC.